This T cell receptor beta chain was captured by sequencing in a study of shared clonotypes between healthy human individuals. Overall study: Researchers drew samples from two women and a few men aged 18 to 49. CD4 naive and memory got three plates each, CD8 naive two, CD8 memory one.

Cells designated naive CD8 were CD45RO-negative and were positively selected for CCR7, with terminally differentiated effector memory CD45RA+ cells excluded. Only Caucasian adults living in Nashville, Tennessee made up the donor group. Generated by immunoSEQ multiplex PCR, the TCRdb table keeps only in-frame clones and is missing some. In the table there are around 1.9 million clones, 85% to 95% of which are singletons. This clone was seen a single time. The sample taken for sequencing was naive CD8+ T cells from PBMCs. The receptor's source is a young man in good health. Some clones in this sample may be carry-over from other donors' samples.

The CDR3 DNA reads TGTGCCAGCAGTTCGGGAGGGCCGAACACCGGGGAGCTGTTTTTT. Amino acids: CASSSGGPNTGELFF. The chain couples TRBV6-5 to TRBJ2-2; 8 bases fit TRBD2. CDR1 and CDR2 (germline): MNHEY, SVGAGI. The length of the CDR3 is 15 residues. Germline trimming cut 4 bases from V and 0 bases from J; bases unmatched to any gene: 1.